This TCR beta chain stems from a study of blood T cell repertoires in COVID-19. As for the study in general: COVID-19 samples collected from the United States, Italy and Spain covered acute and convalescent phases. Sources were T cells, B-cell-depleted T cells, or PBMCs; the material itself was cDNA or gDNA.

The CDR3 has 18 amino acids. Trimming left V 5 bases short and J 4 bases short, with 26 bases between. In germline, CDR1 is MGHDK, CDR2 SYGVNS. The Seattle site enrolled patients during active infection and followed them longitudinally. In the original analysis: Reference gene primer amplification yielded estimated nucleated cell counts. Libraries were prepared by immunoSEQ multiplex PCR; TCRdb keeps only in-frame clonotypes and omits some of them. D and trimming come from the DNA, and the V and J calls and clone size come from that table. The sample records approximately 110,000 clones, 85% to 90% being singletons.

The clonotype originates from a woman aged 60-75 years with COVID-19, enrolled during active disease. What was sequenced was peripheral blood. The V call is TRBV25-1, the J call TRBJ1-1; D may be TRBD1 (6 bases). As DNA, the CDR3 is TGTGCCAGCAGTCCTCCCTGGGGAGGGGGTCCTGTGAGCACTGAAGCTTTCTTT. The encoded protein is CASSPPWGGGPVSTEAFF.